This T cell receptor (beta chain) was observed in a study of T cells in narcolepsy. Study-level information: Donors had narcolepsy type 1 or type 2, or were healthy controls.

Losses at the gene ends were 5 bases for V and 6 bases for J; bases not matched to a gene: 3. Germline-derived CDR1 and CDR2 are SQVTM and ANQGSEA. CDR3 length: 11 residues. To note about this clone: The antigen is unknown.

The table came from immunoSEQ multiplex PCR; TCRdb's copy has only in-frame clones and leaves some out. The table shows about 32,000 clones, with roughly four fifths occurring only once. Study-wide results and limits: Same-patient CSF and blood CD4+ T cell clonotypes included HCRT-specific and TRIB2-specific autoreactive ones. Healthy controls reportedly lacked the autoreactive clonotypes serially found in patients' blood.

The material sequenced was memory (CD45RA-) CD4+ T cells from blood. The sequence came from a human donor in good health. The rearrangement uses TRBV29-1 and TRBJ1-1; 7 bases map to TRBD1. CDR3 DNA sequence: TGCAGCGTTCGACAGGGACCTGAAGCTTTCTTT. Its translation: CSVRQGPEAFF.